This note documents a single TCR beta chain sequence. Its antigen is currently not known. No base qualities exist here, and no much larger clone lies one base off it. Looking up the germline V gene yields CDR1 MNHEY and CDR2 SVGAGI. V drops 7 bases and J drops 6 bases, leaving 19 bases in between. From cysteine to phenylalanine, the CDR3 is 14 amino acids long. Only CDR3 DNA remains: 42 bases, in frame from the first base. The data originate from a study of shared clonotypes between healthy human individuals (TCRdb year 2020). With respect to the entire study: A couple of women and a few men aged 18 to 49 years were included in the cohort. Per donor, three plates each were used for CD4 naive and CD4 memory, two for CD8 naive, and one for CD8 memory. The study deeply sequenced blood TCR repertoires of five healthy adults to estimate repertoire size and the extent of clonotype sharing between individuals. Libraries were prepared and TCR repertoires were sequenced by different laboratories using diverse techniques, in order to increase sequencing depth and limit assay-specific biases. Per donor, leukapheresis produced somewhere between about 0.85 and 8.9 billion PBMCs. The paper as a whole reports these results and caveats: Because the study included only a small number of donors, the genetic and exposure-history diversity represented was limited. Naive subsets generally had larger estimated clonotype richness than memory subsets did. When a handful of donors were compared, the shared fraction of clonotypes was 5% to 6.5% for naive CD4, less than 4% for naive CD8, roughly 2.5% for memory CD4, and 0.35% to 0.4% for memory CD8. Based on pairwise subsampling, the degree of clonotype sharing among donors was expected to be affected by sequencing depth. Even with the large sequencing depth, rarefaction of the sorted-subset datasets indicated that sequencing was incomplete. Sampling was restricted to blood, and TCR repertoires in tissue are likely to differ from TCR repertoires in blood. Clonotypes shared by all four sorted-subset donors showed higher generation probabilities than non-shared clonotypes.

The donors were healthy, HIV-negative adults who had no recently reported acute infections or vaccinations. All donors were Caucasian adults living in Nashville, Tennessee, USA. CD4+ T cells were enriched by magnetic negative selection, after which naive cells were positively selected on CD45RA and the negative fraction was taken as the memory subset. Blood was collected by leukapheresis, and PBMCs were isolated by Ficoll-Histopaque density gradient centrifugation and then cryopreserved in liquid nitrogen vapor phase. Purity and quantity of every magnetically sorted T cell population were checked by analytical flow cytometry. Each sorted fraction had its genomic DNA isolated and then quantified by UV absorbance on a Nanodrop 2000c. Using the deep immunoSEQ assay, multiplex PCR amplified TCR CDR3 regions from genomic DNA. Genomic DNA extracted from each cell subset was distributed evenly over all wells of several immunoSEQ 96-well plates, and each plate served as one replicate. Each replicate PCR for sorted subsets received 150 to 250 ng genomic DNA, equal to about 30,000 T cell genomes. Purified libraries were quantified with a Qubit 3.0 fluorometer, sized on a Bioanalyzer 2100, and re-quantified with the KAPA Library Quantification kit. A separate single-read 150-cycle Illumina NextSeq 550 flow cell was used to sequence each immunoSEQ 96-well plate. The published analysis was carried out like this. Because the immunoSEQ output held only junctional sequences and lacked quality scores, the filtering could not match the filtering applied to full-length reads. Sequences were annotated with PyIR, a Python wrapper for IgBLAST v1.9, and V/J genes and CDR3 were assigned using IMGT germline references. Reads were removed for weak V/J assignments (E-value above 1e-6), missing CDR3, stop codons, out-of-frame junctions, or ambiguous translated residues. V3J clonotypes were defined by identical inferred V gene, J gene, and CDR3 amino acid sequence. Percentage overlap between repertoires was computed as shared unique clonotypes divided by the size of the smaller repertoire. Repertoire richness was assessed with RTK rarefaction, the Chao1 estimator, and Recon v2.1 estimates of unobserved clonotypes. Generation probabilities for all TCRbeta clonotypes obtained by the gDNA method from a handful of donors were computed using OLGA. The table was pulled from immuneACCESS by TCRdb, which kept in-frame rearrangements only. Such tables lose some clones; where checked, under half of the loss comes from unresolved V genes, and the rest has no known cause. For V, J and clone size, that table is used; D and trimming come from the DNA. The sample table holds a few hundred thousand clones, of which around 97% were seen once. The ten biggest clones cover about 0.06% of the sample.

This TCR derives from a woman aged 25 to 39 in good health. Recombination connected TRBV6-5 to TRBJ2-7; D gene: possibly TRBD1, on 5 matching bases. Sequenced input: naive CD4+ T cells sorted from blood. The sample's cell subset or site label, in plain terms: CD45RA+ positively selected. CDR3 protein: CASIPRAGLSEQYF. The nucleotide sequence reads TGTGCCAGCATCCCCAGGGCCGGGTTGTCCGAGCAGTACTTC.